This TCR beta chain comes out of a study of T cell changes during pregnancy in multiple sclerosis. The assay was immunoSEQ multiplex PCR, and TCRdb's table has in-frame clones only and misses some. The repertoire consists of about 32,000 clones, with roughly nine tenths occurring once and the leading ten covering 0.7% to 0.85%. Trimming shortened V by 5 bases and J by 4 bases, and 19 bases separated the two germline ends. Per the germline V gene, CDR1 is MGHDK and CDR2 is SYGVNS. There are 16 residues in the CDR3. The sequence derives from a female donor in good health, enrolled as a control in a pregnancy study. Sequencing was performed on CD4+ T cells from peripheral blood mononuclear cells, taken after pregnancy. The J gene is TRBJ2-3, the V gene TRBV25-1; the D is unclear. The CDR3 spells CASSRPTQVGADTQYF. CDR3 coding DNA: TGTGCCAGCAGTCGACCAACCCAAGTGGGCGCAGATACGCAGTATTTT.